This T cell receptor beta chain was sequenced for a study of metastatic and nonmetastatic thyroid tumors. Study-level information: Malignant and benign thyroid patients had repertoires compared in peripheral blood and tumor or nodule tissue. Study-level points and caveats: Reports indicated that malignant thyroid tumors showed significantly higher TCR beta diversity than benign nodules did, in blood and tumor.

No patient had received any treatment before thyroid surgery. MiXCR was used by TCRdb to re-call the PCR reads. Of several thousand clones in the sample, approximately 16% were seen once. V was shortened by 4 bases and J by 2 bases, with 5 bases between the two germline ends. The CDR3 has 13 amino acids. Germline V CDR1 and CDR2: SGHAT, FQNNGV. This clone was seen repeatedly, ten times or more. Antigen unknown. This sequence joins TRBV11-2 and TRBJ2-2; D is ambiguous. The source is a male donor with papillary thyroid cancer or a benign thyroid nodule (not recorded which). Some clones in this sample may be carry-over from other donors' samples. The source material was tumor tissue. Here the CDR3 DNA reads TGTGCCAGCAGCTCCTTTAACACCGGGGAGCTGTTTTTT. Residues: CASSSFNTGELFF.